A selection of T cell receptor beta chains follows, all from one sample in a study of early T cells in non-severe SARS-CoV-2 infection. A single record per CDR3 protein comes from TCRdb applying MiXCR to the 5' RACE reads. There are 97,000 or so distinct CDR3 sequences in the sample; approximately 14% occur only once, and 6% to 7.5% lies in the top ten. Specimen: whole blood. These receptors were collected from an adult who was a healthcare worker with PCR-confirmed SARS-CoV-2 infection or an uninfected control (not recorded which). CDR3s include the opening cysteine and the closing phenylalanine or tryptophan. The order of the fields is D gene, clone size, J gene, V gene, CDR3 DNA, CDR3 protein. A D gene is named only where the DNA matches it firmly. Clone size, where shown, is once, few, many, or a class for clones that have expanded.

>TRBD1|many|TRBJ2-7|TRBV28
TGTGCCAGCAGTCCAGGACAAACCGGGACAGCGTCCTACGAGCAGTACTTC
CASSPGQTGTASYEQYF
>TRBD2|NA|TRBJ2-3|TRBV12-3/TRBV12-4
TGTGCCAGCAGTTTAGGACTAGCGGGAGTGACAGATACGCAGTATTTT
CASSLGLAGVTDTQYF
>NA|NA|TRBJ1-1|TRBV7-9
TGTGCCAGCAGCTTAGGAGAGCAGGGTCAAGCCACTGAAGCTTTCTTT
CASSLGEQGQATEAFF
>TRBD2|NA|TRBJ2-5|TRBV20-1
TGCAGTGCTTGGACTAGTTCGGAGACCCAGTACTTC
CSAWTSSETQYF
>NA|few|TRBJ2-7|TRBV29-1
TGCAGCGTCCAACATTACGAGCAGTACTTC
CSVQHYEQYF
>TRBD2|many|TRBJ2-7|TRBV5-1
TGCGCCAGCAGCCCGGTCGGGGGGGCGGCCGAGCAGTACTTC
CASSPVGGAAEQYF
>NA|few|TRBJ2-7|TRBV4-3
TGCGCCAGCAGCCAAGAGGGCGCTAGTCTTGACGGAGAGTCCTACGAGCAGTACTTC
CASSQEGASLDGESYEQYF
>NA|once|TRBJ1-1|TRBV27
TGTGCCAGCAGTTTAGATCCGGGCAGGGATAGCGAAGCTTTCTTT
CASSLDPGRDSEAFF
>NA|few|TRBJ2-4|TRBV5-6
TGTGCCAGCAGCTTGGCCAGGAGCATTCAGTACTTC
CASSLARSIQYF
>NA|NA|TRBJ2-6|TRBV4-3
TGCGCCAGCAGCCCATATCACCCGGGGACCTCTGGGGCCAACGTCCTGACTTTC
CASSPYHPGTSGANVLTF
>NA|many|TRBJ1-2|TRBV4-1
TGCGCCAGCAGCCAAGGCCAATTTAACTATGGCTACACCTTC
CASSQGQFNYGYTF
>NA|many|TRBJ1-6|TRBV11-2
TGTGCCAGCAGCTTAGAAGGGGACGCGATGGGGTCACCCCTCCACTTT
CASSLEGDAMGSPLHF
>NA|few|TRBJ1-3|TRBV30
TGTGCCTGGAGTTGGGGTCAGTTCTCTGGAAACACCATATATTTT
CAWSWGQFSGNTIYF
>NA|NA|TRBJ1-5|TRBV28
TGTGCCAGCAGTTTAGAGGGCAGGGCAGCTCAGCCCCAGCATTTT
CASSLEGRAAQPQHF
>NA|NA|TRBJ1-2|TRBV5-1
TGCGCCAGCAGCCCATACGGAGGGAACTATGGCTACACCTTC
CASSPYGGNYGYTF
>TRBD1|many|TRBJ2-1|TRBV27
TGTGCCAGCAGTCCCTGGACAGGTACTGAGCAGTTCTTC
CASSPWTGTEQFF
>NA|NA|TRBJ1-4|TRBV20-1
TGCAGTGCTTGGGGGGGCACTAATGAAAAACTGTTTTTT
CSAWGGTNEKLFF
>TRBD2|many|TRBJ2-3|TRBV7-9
TGTGCCAGCATTAAAACTAGCGAGGGATTCAGCTGGCCAGATACGCAGTATTTT
CASIKTSEGFSWPDTQYF
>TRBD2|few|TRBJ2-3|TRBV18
TGTGCCAGCTCCCCTAGCGGGACTGCAGATACGCAGTATTTT
CASSPSGTADTQYF
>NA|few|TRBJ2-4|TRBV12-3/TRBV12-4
TGTGCCAGCAGTTTAGCGGGGGAGAACATTCAGTACTTC
CASSLAGENIQYF
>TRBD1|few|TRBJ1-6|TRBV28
TGTGCCAGCAGTTCGCCGGGACAGTCAAATTCACCCCTCCACTTT
CASSSPGQSNSPLHF
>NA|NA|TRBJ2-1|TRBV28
TGTGCCAGCAGTTTACCGGGACTCCAAAGCAATGAGCAGTTCTTC
CASSLPGLQSNEQFF
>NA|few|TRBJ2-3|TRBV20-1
TGCAGTGCTAGAGATACCCCACATACGCAGTATTTT
CSARDTPHTQYF
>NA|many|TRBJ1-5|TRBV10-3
TGTGCCATCAGGAATTTGATCTCGGGCAATCAGCCCCAGCATTTT
CAIRNLISGNQPQHF
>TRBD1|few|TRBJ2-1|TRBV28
TGTGCCAGCAGCCTCGACAGGGAGCCGTCCTACAATGAGCAGTTCTTC
CASSLDREPSYNEQFF
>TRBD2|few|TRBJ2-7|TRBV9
TGTGCCAGCAGCGCTAGCGGGAGGAGTGACGAGCAGTACTTC
CASSASGRSDEQYF
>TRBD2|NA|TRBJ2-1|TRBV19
TGTGCCAGTAGTATAGAGACCGGGACTAGCGGGAGGGGGAATGAGCAGTTCTTC
CASSIETGTSGRGNEQFF
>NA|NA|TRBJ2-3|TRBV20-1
TGCAGTGCTAGTTCTAGGTCTTTCACAGATACGCAGTATTTT
CSASSRSFTDTQYF
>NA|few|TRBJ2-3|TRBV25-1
TGTGCCAGCAGCGCAGCGGTAGATACGCAGTATTTT
CASSAAVDTQYF
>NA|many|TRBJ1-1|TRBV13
TGTGCCAGCAGCTTAGAGGGCAGGGGAAACACTGAAGCTTTCTTT
CASSLEGRGNTEAFF
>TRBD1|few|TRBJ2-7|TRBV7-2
TGTGCCAGCAGCTTGAAGTTGGGACAGTCCAACGAGCAGTACTTC
CASSLKLGQSNEQYF
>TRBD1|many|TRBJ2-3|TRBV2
TGTGCCAGCAGTGATTCGGGACAGTACACAGATACGCAGTATTTT
CASSDSGQYTDTQYF
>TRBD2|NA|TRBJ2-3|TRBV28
TGTGCCAGCAGTTTCGCGGGAGTAAGAGCAGATACGCAGTATTTT
CASSFAGVRADTQYF
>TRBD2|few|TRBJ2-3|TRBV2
TGTGCCAGCAGTAGCGGGAAATTAGATACGCAGTATTTT
CASSSGKLDTQYF
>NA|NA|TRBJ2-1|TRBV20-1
TGCAGTGCCCCAGTGGGGGGAAGCTCCTACAATGAGCAGTTCTTC
CSAPVGGSSYNEQFF
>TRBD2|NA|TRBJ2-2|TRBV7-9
TGTGCCCTCATGTCGCCTAGCGGGAAAACGAACACCGGGGAGCTGTTTTTT
CALMSPSGKTNTGELFF
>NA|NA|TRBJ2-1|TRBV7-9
TGTGCCAGCAGCGCCGAGGCTAGCGCCAATGAGCAGTTCTTC
CASSAEASANEQFF
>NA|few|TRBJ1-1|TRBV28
TGTGCCAGCATACGGGGAATGAACACTGAAGCTTTCTTT
CASIRGMNTEAFF
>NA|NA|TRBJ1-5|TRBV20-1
TGCAGTGCCCCTCCAACGCCCAAAGGCAATCAGCCCCAGCATTTT
CSAPPTPKGNQPQHF
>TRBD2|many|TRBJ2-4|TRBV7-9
TGTGCCAGCAGCTTTATTAGCGGGTCCAAAAACATTCAGTACTTC
CASSFISGSKNIQYF
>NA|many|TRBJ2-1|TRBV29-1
TGCAGCGTTGAAGATAGCAATGAGCAGTTCTTC
CSVEDSNEQFF
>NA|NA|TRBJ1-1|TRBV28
TGTGCCAGCAGCGACATGTGGGAAAACACTGAAGCTTTCTTT
CASSDMWENTEAFF
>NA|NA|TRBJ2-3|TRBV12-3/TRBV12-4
TGTGCCAGCACCCTGAGGGGAGATACGCAGTATTTT
CASTLRGDTQYF
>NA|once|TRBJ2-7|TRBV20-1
TGCAGTGCTCATCGGGGTTCCAGCTCCTACGAGCAGTACTTC
CSAHRGSSSYEQYF